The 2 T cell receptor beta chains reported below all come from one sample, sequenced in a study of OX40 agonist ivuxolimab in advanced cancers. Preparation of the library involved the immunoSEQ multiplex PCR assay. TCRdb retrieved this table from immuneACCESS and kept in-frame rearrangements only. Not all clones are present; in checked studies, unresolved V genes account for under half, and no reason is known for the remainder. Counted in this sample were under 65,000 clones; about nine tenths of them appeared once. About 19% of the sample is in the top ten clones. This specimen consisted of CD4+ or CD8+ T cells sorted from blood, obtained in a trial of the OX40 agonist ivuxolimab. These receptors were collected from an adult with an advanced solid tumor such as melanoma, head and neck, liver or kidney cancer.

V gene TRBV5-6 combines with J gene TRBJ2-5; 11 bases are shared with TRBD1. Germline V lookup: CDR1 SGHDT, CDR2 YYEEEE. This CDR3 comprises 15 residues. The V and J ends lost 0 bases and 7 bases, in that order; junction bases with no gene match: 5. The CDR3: CASSLGTGGLGTQYF. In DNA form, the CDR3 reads TGTGCCAGCAGCTTGGGGACAGGGGGCTTGGGGACCCAGTACTTC.

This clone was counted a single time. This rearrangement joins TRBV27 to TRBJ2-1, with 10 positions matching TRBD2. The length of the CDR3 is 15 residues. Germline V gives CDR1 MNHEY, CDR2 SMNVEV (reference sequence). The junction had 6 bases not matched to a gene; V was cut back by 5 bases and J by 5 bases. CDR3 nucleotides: TGTGCCAGCAGTCATAGCGGGGGGACAAACAATGAGCAGTTCTTC. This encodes CASSHSGGTNNEQFF.